This T cell receptor beta chain stems from a study of blood T cell repertoires in COVID-19. Study in general: PBMCs, B-cell-depleted T cells, or T cells were the source of the cDNA or gDNA that made up the material.

Per the original data handling: How many nucleated cells were present was estimated from reference gene primer amplification. Sequencing was performed with immunoSEQ multiplex PCR; in TCRdb, only in-frame clones are kept and a portion is missing. V and J calls and clone size are those listed in that table; D and trimming were worked out from the DNA. The repertoire has about 230,000 clones, about 90% of them found once; the top ten carry approximately 2.6%. This receptor was obtained from a woman aged 55-69 years with acute or convalescent COVID-19. Sequencing was carried out using peripheral blood.

Here the CDR3 reads CASSQNGGTEAFF. The CDR3 nucleotides are TGTGCCAGCAGCCAAAATGGAGGCACTGAAGCTTTCTTT. The rearrangement uses TRBV14 and TRBJ1-1; D is ambiguous. The CDR3 totals 13 residues. Trimming removed 2 bases from V and 4 bases from J, with 8 bases in between. Germline-derived CDR1 and CDR2 are SGHDN and FVKESK.